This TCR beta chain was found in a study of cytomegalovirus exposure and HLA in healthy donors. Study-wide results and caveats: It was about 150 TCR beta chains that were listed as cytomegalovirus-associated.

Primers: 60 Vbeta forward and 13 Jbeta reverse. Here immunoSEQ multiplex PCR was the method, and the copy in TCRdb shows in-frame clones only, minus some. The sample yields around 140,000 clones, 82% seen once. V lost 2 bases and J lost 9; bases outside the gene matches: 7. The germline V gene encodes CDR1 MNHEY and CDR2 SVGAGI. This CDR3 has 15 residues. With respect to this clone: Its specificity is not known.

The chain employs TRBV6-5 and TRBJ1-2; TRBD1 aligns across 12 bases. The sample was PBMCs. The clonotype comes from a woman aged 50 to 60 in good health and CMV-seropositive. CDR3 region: CASSYPGTGGASYTF. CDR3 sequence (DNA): TGTGCCAGCAGTTACCCGGGGACAGGGGGCGCGAGCTACACCTTC.